This T cell receptor (beta chain) was found in a study of cytomegalovirus exposure and HLA in healthy donors. Study details: There were just under 400 genotyped donors. Of these, about 81% fell in the genetic ancestry cluster associated with self-reported Caucasian donors.

PCR was performed using 60 Vbeta and 13 Jbeta primers. The method was immunoSEQ multiplex PCR; TCRdb's version includes in-frame clones alone and lacks a portion of them. The sample yields roughly 130,000 clones, around 80% seen once. Trimming stripped 10 bases from V and 0 bases from J, with 13 bases between. Germline values: CDR1 LNHDA, CDR2 SQIVND (reference sequence). The CDR3 totals 14 residues. The sample was PBMCs. The clonotype was recovered from a man aged 25-45 years in good health and CMV-seronegative. The chain employs TRBV19 and TRBJ1-5, with D hard to call. This CDR3 is CATRGRASNQPQHF. The CDR3 DNA sequence: TGTGCCACCCGTGGGAGGGCTAGCAATCAGCCCCAGCATTTT.